One and the same sample provided the 13 T cell receptor beta chains below, sequenced in a study of blood T cell repertoires in COVID-19. Repertoires were generated with immunoSEQ multiplex PCR, while TCRdb's copy carries only in-frame clones and drops some. The sample records 300,000 to 350,000 clones, roughly nine tenths being singletons. Sequenced: PBMCs or T cells enriched from blood (not recorded which). The receptors were sampled from a woman under 40 who had been exposed to COVID-19.

This sequence joins TRBV7-9 and TRBJ2-2, with D possibly matching TRBD1 (5 bases). This CDR3 comprises 14 residues. V lost 1 base and J 3 bases, leaving 6 bases between the germline ends. Germline V gene lookup returns CDR1 SEHNR and CDR2 FQNEAQ (reference sequence). In nucleotides, the CDR3 is TGTGCCAGCAGCTTAGTACAGGACACCGGGGAGCTGTTTTTT. Residues: CASSLVQDTGELFF.

V is TRBV6-5 and J is TRBJ1-2; 7 bases fit TRBD1. From germline, CDR1 is MNHEY and CDR2 SVGAGI. The CDR3 consists of 14 residues. The V segment lost 5 bases and the J segment 2 bases; nucleotides outside the gene matches: 5. In DNA, the CDR3 is TGTGCCAGCAGTCCCCAGACAGGGAACTATGGCTACACCTTC. This sequence encodes CASSPQTGNYGYTF.

With respect to this clone: The same CDR3 also results from other DNA sequences found in this sample. V and J are TRBV18 and TRBJ1-1; no clear D. V was trimmed by 3 bases and J by 0 bases, leaving 5 bases between them. The CDR3 length is 13 residues. The V gene's germline CDR1 is KGHSH and CDR2 LQKENI. The CDR3 nucleotides are TGTGCCAGCTCACCGACACTGAACACTGAAGCTTTCTTT. It yields the protein CASSPTLNTEAFF. Combining the CDR3 with reference TRBV18 and TRBJ1-1 gives the whole variable domain NAGVMQNPRHLVRRRGQEARLRCSPMKGHSHVYWYRQLPEEGLKFMVYLQKENIIDESGMPKERFSAEFPKEGPSILRIQQVVRGDSAAYFCASSPTLNTEAFFGQGTRLTVV.

V is TRBV5-1 and J is TRBJ1-3, with D tentatively TRBD1 (6 bases). The V end lost 0 bases, the J end lost 0 bases, and 13 bases lay between the germline ends. This CDR3 contains 17 residues. The germline gives CDR1 SGHRS, CDR2 YFSETQ. The CDR3 sequence: CASSLATGLNSGNTIYF. DNA of the CDR3: TGCGCCAGCAGCTTGGCCACAGGGCTAAACTCTGGAAACACCATATATTTT.

The rearrangement joins TRBV4-1 to TRBJ2-1, with 8 bases fitting TRBD1. This CDR3 is 16 amino acids long. J was trimmed by 8 bases and V by 5 bases; bases with no gene match: 14. Germline CDR1 is MGHRA and CDR2 is YSYEKL. CDR3 sequence (DNA): TGCGCCAGCAGCGCACAACAGGGGGTAGGAGCGGATGAGCAGTTCTTC. It is translated as CASSAQQGVGADEQFF.

The genes are TRBV6-5 and TRBJ2-2; no reliable D call. The V and J ends lost 6 bases and 4 bases respectively, with 9 bases between them. Germline loops: CDR1 MNHEY, CDR2 SVGAGI. The length of the CDR3 is 13 residues. The CDR3: CASSLYATGELFF. In nucleotides, the CDR3 is TGTGCCAGCAGCCTCTACGCCACCGGGGAGCTGTTTTTT.

This clone occurred once. This chain links TRBV6-5 with TRBJ1-2; TRBD1 might be the D (6 bases). The length of the CDR3 is 14 residues. Germline-derived CDR1 and CDR2 are MNHEY and SVGAGI. V was trimmed by 11 bases and J by 7 bases, leaving 23 bases between them. The CDR3 reads CADAPGHLVSGYTF. CDR3 nucleotide sequence: TGTGCCGATGCCCCGGGACACCTTGTCTCTGGCTACACCTTC.

V is TRBV19 and J is TRBJ1-2; 8 bases are shared with TRBD1. This CDR3 has 12 amino acids. V lost 5 bases, J lost 4 bases, and 0 bases stayed unmatched. In germline, CDR1 is LNHDA, CDR2 SQIVND (reference sequence). In nucleotides, the CDR3 is TGTGCCAGTAGTGGACAGGGCTATGGCTACACCTTC. Its translation is CASSGQGYGYTF.

This clone was recorded only once. This chain joins TRBV27 and TRBJ2-2, with D possibly TRBD2 on 5 matching bases. V dropped 2 bases and J dropped 0 bases, with 7 bases sitting between them. This CDR3 has 15 residues. The V gene's germline CDR1 is MNHEY and CDR2 SMNVEV (reference sequence). CDR3 protein: CASSLMEANTGELFF. CDR3 nucleotide sequence: TGTGCCAGCAGTTTAATGGAGGCGAACACCGGGGAGCTGTTTTTT.

J is TRBJ2-5 and V is TRBV15, with TRBD2 matching 8 bases. Germline lookup yields CDR1 LNHNV and CDR2 YYDKDF (reference sequence). J gave up 2 bases and V 6 bases, and 5 bases lay outside the gene matches. This CDR3 has 14 residues. CDR3 loop: CATRFAGGQETQYF. The CDR3 coding sequence is TGTGCCACCAGATTCGCGGGGGGTCAAGAGACCCAGTACTTC.

The CDR3 protein is CASSWVDSAEAFF. The CDR3 nucleotides read TGTGCCAGCAGTTGGGTGGACTCCGCTGAAGCTTTCTTT. This chain connects TRBV27 to TRBJ1-1; D is undetermined. V lost 4 bases and J lost 6, with 12 bases in between. The CDR3 extends over 13 amino acids. The V gene's germline CDR1 is MNHEY and CDR2 SMNVEV (reference sequence).

This chain joins TRBV3-1 (or the pseudogene TRBV3-2) and TRBJ2-3, with TRBD2 matching over 8 bases. CDR3 length: 16 amino acids. The V segment lost 3 bases and the J segment 4 bases; nucleotides outside the gene matches: 9. Germline lookup yields CDR1 LGHDT and CDR2 YNNKEL (reference sequence). CDR3 in amino acids: CASSQTRGARADTQYF. The CDR3 nucleotides are TGTGCCAGCAGCCAGACGCGGGGGGCCAGGGCAGATACGCAGTATTTT.

V is TRBV7-6 and J is TRBJ2-5, with a weak D call TRBD1 (6 bases). The CDR3 consists of 15 residues. Germline-derived CDR1 and CDR2 are SGHVS and FNYEAQ. Trimming took 5 bases from V and 4 from J, leaving 17 bases between them. As DNA, the CDR3 is TGTGCCAGCAGCCCCGGACAGCCCCGGGTAGAGACCCAGTACTTC. As protein: CASSPGQPRVETQYF. Variable domain in full (rest from reference TRBV7-6 and TRBJ2-5): GAGVSQSPRYKVTKRGQDVALRCDPISGHVSLYWYRQALGQGPEFLTYFNYEAQQDKSGLPNDRFSAERPEGSISTLTIQRTEQRDSAMYRCASSPGQPRVETQYFGPGTRLLVL.